The next 28 T cell receptor beta chains were all read from a single sample in a study of OX40 agonist ivuxolimab in advanced cancers. Sequencing was performed with immunoSEQ multiplex PCR; in TCRdb, only in-frame clones are kept and a portion is missing. This table has tens of thousands of clones, 94% appearing once. Sequencing used CD4+ or CD8+ T cells sorted from blood, obtained in a trial of the OX40 agonist ivuxolimab. Every receptor here comes from an adult with an advanced solid tumor such as melanoma, head and neck, liver or kidney cancer.

The genes are TRBV7-9 and TRBJ1-5; 9 positions match TRBD1. J lost 5 bases, V lost 5 bases, and 4 bases had no gene match. Germline V gene data show CDR1 as SEHNR and CDR2 as FQNEAQ (reference sequence). The CDR3 sequence is 14 residues long. The CDR3 DNA follows: TGTGCCAGCAGCCAGACAGGGGGTGATCAGCCCCAGCATTTT. The encoded protein is CASSQTGGDQPQHF.

The V call is TRBV30, the J call TRBJ2-7; no definite D call. The CDR3 is 13 amino acids. Trimming cost V 1 base and J 7 bases, with 14 bases left between them. Per germline, CDR1 GTSNPN and CDR2 SVGIG (reference sequence). CDR3 loop: CAWSGRPLGEQYF. The CDR3 coding sequence is TGTGCCTGGAGTGGCCGGCCACTGGGGGAGCAGTACTTC.

The chain is built from TRBV4-2 and TRBJ2-5, with a possible D match to TRBD1 (6 bases). The germline gives CDR1 LGHNA, CDR2 YNFKEQ. V lost 4 bases and J lost 0, with 9 bases in between. The length of the CDR3 is 14 residues. The CDR3 coding sequence is TGTGCCAGCAGCCCCCGGACAGACCAAGAGACCCAGTACTTC. Translation: CASSPRTDQETQYF.

CDR3 loop: CASSLNRALNEKLFF. Here the CDR3 DNA reads TGTGCCAGCAGTTTAAACAGGGCCCTTAATGAAAAACTGTTTTTT. This chain links TRBV27 with TRBJ1-4; TRBD1 is a possible D gene (6 bases). V lost 2 bases to trimming and J lost 4 bases, with 11 bases between them. CDR1 and CDR2 from the germline V gene are MNHEY and SMNVEV (reference sequence). The CDR3 has 15 residues.

The chain recombines TRBV7-6 with TRBJ2-2; TRBD1 aligns across 9 bases. The CDR3 consists of 16 residues. Germline CDR1 SGHVS, CDR2 FNYEAQ. V gave up 6 bases and J gave up 5 bases; unmatched junction bases: 10. CDR3 region: CASRSLTGGKTGELFF. CDR3 DNA sequence: TGTGCCAGCAGATCACTGACAGGGGGAAAAACCGGGGAGCTGTTTTTT.

V is TRBV25-1 and J is TRBJ2-7; D not certain. V was pared by 1 base and J by 2 bases, with 9 bases between. The CDR3 runs 14 residues. In germline, CDR1 is MGHDK, CDR2 SYGVNS. In nucleotides, the CDR3 is TGTGCCAGCAGTGAATTCTCAGGAGCCTACGAGCAGTACTTC. Translating it yields CASSEFSGAYEQYF.

The sample holds one count of this clone. V and J are TRBV2 and TRBJ2-1, with TRBD2 matching 10 bases. V was clipped by 6 bases and J by 8 bases; unmatched bases: 10. Germline V lookup: CDR1 SNHLY, CDR2 FYNNEI. The CDR3 loop spans 15 amino acids. CDR3 nucleotide sequence: TGTGCCAGCAGGGAGACTAGCGGGCATATAGATGAGCAGTTCTTC. Translated, it gives CASRETSGHIDEQFF.

This chain uses TRBV9 with TRBJ2-3, with a weak D call TRBD1 (6 bases). This CDR3 region has 16 residues. From germline, CDR1 is SGDLS and CDR2 YYNGEE. Trimming removed 3 bases from V and 3 bases from J, with 17 bases in between. Here the CDR3 DNA reads TGTGCCAGCAGCGAGTGGGAAGGGGGAAAGACAGATACGCAGTATTTT. This translates into CASSEWEGGKTDTQYF.

The chain uses TRBV9 and TRBJ2-3; D may be TRBD2 (6 bases). The CDR3 sequence is 16 residues long. Trimming shortened V by 0 bases and J by 0 bases, and 11 bases separated the two germline ends. The germline gives CDR1 SGDLS, CDR2 YYNGEE. The CDR3 sequence: CASSVDNGGSTDTQYF. The CDR3 bases are TGTGCCAGCAGCGTAGACAACGGGGGTAGCACAGATACGCAGTATTTT. Filled out from reference TRBV9 and TRBJ2-3, the complete variable domain reads DSGVTQTPKHLITATGQRVTLRCSPRSGDLSVYWYQQSLDQGLQFLIQYYNGEERAKGNILERFSAQQFPDLHSELNLSSLELGDSALYFCASSVDNGGSTDTQYFGPGTRLTVL.

The V and J genes are TRBV12-2 and TRBJ2-5. The J call is in doubt because the DNA end fits TRBJ2-7 better. TRBV12-2 is designated a pseudogene. This CDR3 spans 13 amino acids. CDR3 protein: CASRWSRGAEQYF. CDR3 nucleotides: TGTGCAAGTCGCTGGTCCCGGGGCGCCGAGCAGTACTTC.

The chain couples TRBV29-1 to TRBJ2-3, with 10 bases lining up with TRBD2. This CDR3 has 16 amino acids. CDR1 and CDR2 (germline): SQVTM, ANQGSEA. After removal of 2 bases from V and 0 bases from J, the junction contained 5 bases not matched to a gene. CDR3 in amino acids: CSVEWTSGSSTDTQYF. The DNA of the CDR3 is TGCAGCGTTGAATGGACTAGCGGTTCTAGCACAGATACGCAGTATTTT.

The chain is built from TRBV19 and TRBJ1-5, with a weak D call TRBD1 (5 bases). V was pared by 3 bases and J by 5 bases, with 17 bases between. The CDR3 loop spans 16 amino acids. Germline V lookup: CDR1 LNHDA, CDR2 SQIVND (reference sequence). This CDR3 is CASSMSAGREHQPQHF. The CDR3 bases are TGTGCCAGTAGTATGAGTGCGGGCAGGGAACATCAGCCCCAGCATTTT.

This clone was counted a single time. This chain uses TRBV9 with TRBJ2-2; D may correspond to TRBD1 or TRBD2 (7 bases each). V was trimmed by 0 bases and J by 6 bases, leaving 15 bases between them. Germline-derived CDR1 and CDR2 are SGDLS and YYNGEE. This CDR3 contains 16 residues. Here the CDR3 DNA reads TGTGCCAGCAGCGTAGTGGGAGGGGGCGAGGCCGGGGAGCTGTTTTTT. Its translation is CASSVVGGGEAGELFF.

V and J are TRBV6-6 and TRBJ2-7; D is unclear. The V end lost 7 bases, the J end lost 3 bases, and 10 bases lay between the germline ends. Germline CDR1 reads MNHNY; CDR2 reads SVGAGI (reference sequence). The CDR3 contains 12 residues. CDR3 in DNA: TGTGCCAGCACGGGTCGGAACTACGAGCAGTACTTC. It encodes CASTGRNYEQYF.

The chain carries TRBV29-1 and TRBJ2-7; the D gene is possibly TRBD2 (5 bases). Per germline, CDR1 SQVTM and CDR2 ANQGSEA. The CDR3 loop spans 12 amino acids. Between the trimmed V and J ends, which lost 4 bases and 7 bases, there was a span of 14 bases. DNA for the CDR3: TGCAGCGTTGTAAGGTCCTCGGGGGAGCAGTACTTC. Residues: CSVVRSSGEQYF.

The chain has TRBV9 and TRBJ2-2; TRBD1 matches 8 bases. The CDR3 is made up of 17 amino acids. V lost 3 bases to trimming and J lost 6 bases; unmatched junction nucleotides: 13. Germline V gene sequence: CDR1 SGDLS, CDR2 YYNGEE. The CDR3 here is CASSALTGTGVAGELFF. In nucleotides, the CDR3 is TGTGCCAGCAGCGCCCTAACCGGGACAGGCGTCGCCGGGGAGCTGTTTTTT.

The genes are TRBV30 and TRBJ2-7, with TRBD2 identical over 7 bases. There are 15 residues in the CDR3. The V gene's germline CDR1 is GTSNPN and CDR2 SVGIG (reference sequence). Germline trimming cut 0 bases from V and 0 bases from J; bases unmatched to any gene: 5. The CDR3 DNA is TGTGCCTGGAGTGTACAAGCGGGGACCTCCTACGAGCAGTACTTC. It codes for CAWSVQAGTSYEQYF.

The chain joins TRBV27 to TRBJ2-7; 7 bases align to TRBD2. CDR3 length: 13 residues. Trimming cost V 6 bases and J 3 bases; bases outside gene matches: 5. CDR1 is MNHEY, CDR2 SMNVEV, per germline (reference sequence). In DNA form, the CDR3 reads TGTGCCAGCAGACCCGGGACTAACTACGAGCAGTACTTC. The encoded protein is CASRPGTNYEQYF.

V is TRBV4-2 and J is TRBJ2-1; the D is unclear. CDR1 is LGHNA and CDR2 is YNFKEQ in the germline V gene. The ends were cut back, 2 bases at V and 4 bases at J, with 9 bases in the middle. The CDR3 sequence is 14 residues long. This CDR3 reads CASSQTMGYNEQFF. In DNA form, the CDR3 reads TGTGCCAGCAGCCAAACAATGGGATACAATGAGCAGTTCTTC.

CDR3 coding DNA: TGTGCCAGCAGTCCAGCTGAGGGACTCCTCACAGATACGCAGTATTTT. This translates into CASSPAEGLLTDTQYF. This chain connects TRBV25-1 to TRBJ2-3; D is possibly TRBD2 (6 bases). V was trimmed by 5 bases and J by 2 bases, leaving 17 bases between them. Germline V gene data show CDR1 as MGHDK and CDR2 as SYGVNS. CDR3 length: 16 residues. Supplemented by reference TRBV25-1 and TRBJ2-3, the full variable domain reads EADIYQTPRYLVIGTGKKITLECSQTMGHDKMYWYQQDPGMELHLIHYSYGVNSTEKGDLSSESTVSRIRTEHFPLTLESARPSHTSQYLCASSPAEGLLTDTQYFGPGTRLTVL.

This clone was counted a single time. The chain combines TRBV28 with TRBJ2-7; TRBD1 matches at 7 bases. V lost 2 bases to trimming and J lost 3 bases; unmatched junction nucleotides: 4. Germline CDR1 is MDHEN and CDR2 is SYDVKM. This CDR3 has 14 residues. The CDR3 coding sequence is TGTGCCAGCAGTTTAACCGGGACAGACTACGAGCAGTACTTC. Its translation is CASSLTGTDYEQYF.

The chain is built from TRBV28 and TRBJ1-3, with D tentatively TRBD1 (6 bases). CDR3 length: 15 residues. CDR1 is MDHEN and CDR2 is SYDVKM in the germline V gene. Deletions cut 7 bases from V and 4 bases from J, with 17 bases between. As DNA, the CDR3 is TGTGCCAGCATTCCAATAGGGGGTTCGGGAAACACCATATATTTT. Amino acid sequence: CASIPIGGSGNTIYF.

The rearrangement uses TRBV9 and TRBJ2-3; 9 nucleotides align to TRBD2. Germline CDR1 is SGDLS and CDR2 is YYNGEE. CDR3 length: 15 amino acids. Trimming removed 2 bases from V and 4 bases from J; junction bases left unmatched: 5. CDR3: CASSVSGSTADTQYF. The CDR3 coding sequence is TGTGCCAGCAGCGTTAGCGGGAGTACGGCAGATACGCAGTATTTT. Looking up the rest from reference TRBV9 and TRBJ2-3 gives the full variable domain: DSGVTQTPKHLITATGQRVTLRCSPRSGDLSVYWYQQSLDQGLQFLIQYYNGEERAKGNILERFSAQQFPDLHSELNLSSLELGDSALYFCASSVSGSTADTQYFGPGTRLTVL.

V usage is TRBV9 and J usage is TRBJ2-1; maybe TRBD2 (6 bases). The germline V gene encodes CDR1 SGDLS and CDR2 YYNGEE. V was cut by 4 bases and J by 10 bases, with 12 bases left in between. The CDR3 consists of 12 residues. CDR3 nucleotides: TGTGCCAGCAGCCCTCGCGCGGGAGAGCAGTTCTTC. This translates into CASSPRAGEQFF.

The rearrangement uses TRBV19 and TRBJ2-1; TRBD2 matches 10 bases. The trim removed 5 bases at V and 7 bases at J, leaving 5 bases unmatched. CDR3 length: 14 residues. Germline V CDR1 and CDR2: LNHDA, SQIVND (reference sequence). Here the CDR3 reads CASSWASGSNEQFF. The DNA of the CDR3 is TGTGCCAGTAGTTGGGCTAGCGGGAGTAATGAGCAGTTCTTC.

The chain's CDR3 is CASSLTTDPSGPDTQYF. CDR3 nucleotides: TGTGCCAGCAGCTTAACGACGGACCCCTCAGGGCCAGATACGCAGTATTTT. This sequence joins TRBV7-3 and TRBJ2-3; a weak D match, TRBD1 (5 bases). Germline V gene data show CDR1 as SGHTA and CDR2 as FQGTGA. Trimming removed 0 bases from V and 4 bases from J, with 17 bases in between. The CDR3 has 17 amino acids.

The chain joins TRBV11-2 to TRBJ1-4, with 7 bases lining up with TRBD1. The CDR3 loop spans 15 amino acids. The germline V gene has CDR1 SGHAT and CDR2 FQNNGV. Trimming took 5 bases from V and 4 from J; bases not matched to a gene: 7. CDR3: CASSQGVAGNEKLFF. The DNA for the CDR3 is TGTGCCAGCAGCCAGGGGGTTGCAGGTAATGAAAAACTGTTTTTT.

Written as DNA, the CDR3 is TGCAGCGTTGGGTCCCCGGTGGAAGGCTACACCTTC. It encodes CSVGSPVEGYTF. This chain links TRBV29-1 with TRBJ1-2; D is uncertain. Germline V gene data show CDR1 as SQVTM and CDR2 as ANQGSEA. CDR3 length equals 12 residues. With 4 bases removed from V and 8 bases from J, the gap between germline ends came to 14 bases.